The sample holds one count of the clone carrying this T cell receptor beta chain. Trimming removed 4 bases at V and 14 bases at J, with 12 bases between. Germline V gene sequence: CDR1 MNHEY, CDR2 SVGAGI. This CDR3 comprises 11 residues. Libraries were prepared by immunoSEQ multiplex PCR; TCRdb keeps only in-frame clonotypes and omits some of them. The sample records some 300,000 clones, roughly 88% being singletons. The data derive from a study of blood T cell repertoires in COVID-19. Study details: Nucleic acid was either cDNA or gDNA, and it came from T cells, B-cell-depleted T cells, or PBMCs.

The source material was peripheral blood. This clonotype was obtained from a woman in her twenties or thirties who had recovered from COVID-19. The rearrangement links TRBV6-5 to TRBJ2-1, with a tentative D call TRBD1 (6 bases). The CDR3 nucleotides are TGTGCCAGCAGTTGGGGGCAGGGCGAGTTCTTC. Amino acid sequence: CASSWGQGEFF.